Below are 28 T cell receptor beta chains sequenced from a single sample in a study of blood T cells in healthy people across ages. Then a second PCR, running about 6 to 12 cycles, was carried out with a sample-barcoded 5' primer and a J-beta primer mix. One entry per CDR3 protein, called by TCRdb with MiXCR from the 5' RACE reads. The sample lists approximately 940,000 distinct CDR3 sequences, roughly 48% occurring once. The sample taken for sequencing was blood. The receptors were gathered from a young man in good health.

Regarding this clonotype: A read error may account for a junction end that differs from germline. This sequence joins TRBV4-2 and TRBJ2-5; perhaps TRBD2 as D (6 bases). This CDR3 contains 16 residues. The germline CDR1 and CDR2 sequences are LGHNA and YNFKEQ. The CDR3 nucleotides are TGTGTCAGCAGCCAAGAGGTTGGAGGGTTGAGTGAGACCCAGTACTTC. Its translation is CVSSQEVGGLSETQYF.

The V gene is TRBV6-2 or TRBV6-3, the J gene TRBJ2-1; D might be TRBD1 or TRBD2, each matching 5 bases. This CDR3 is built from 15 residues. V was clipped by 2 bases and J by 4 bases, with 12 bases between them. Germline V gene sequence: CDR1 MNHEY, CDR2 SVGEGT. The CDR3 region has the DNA TGTGCCAGCAGTTACCACCGGGACCGTTACAATGAGCAGTTCTTC. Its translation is CASSYHRDRYNEQFF.

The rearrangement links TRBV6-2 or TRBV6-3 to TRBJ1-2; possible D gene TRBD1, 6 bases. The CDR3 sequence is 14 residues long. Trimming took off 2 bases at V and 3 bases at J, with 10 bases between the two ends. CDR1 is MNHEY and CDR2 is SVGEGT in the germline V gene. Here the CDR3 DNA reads TGTGCCAGCAGTTACAGGGGGAGCGACTATGGCTACACCTTC. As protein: CASSYRGSDYGYTF.

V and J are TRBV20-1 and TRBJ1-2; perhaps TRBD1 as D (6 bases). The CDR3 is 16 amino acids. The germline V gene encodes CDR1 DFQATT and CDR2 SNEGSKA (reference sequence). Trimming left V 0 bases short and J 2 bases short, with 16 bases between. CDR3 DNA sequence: TGCAGTGCTAGAGATCCCGGCCAGGGGCGGAACTATGGCTACACCTTC. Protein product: CSARDPGQGRNYGYTF.

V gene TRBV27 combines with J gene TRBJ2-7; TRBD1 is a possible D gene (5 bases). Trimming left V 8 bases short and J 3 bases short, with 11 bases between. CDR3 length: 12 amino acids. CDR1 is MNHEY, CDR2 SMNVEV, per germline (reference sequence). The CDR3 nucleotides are TGTGCCAGCCAGGGTCTAGGCTACGAGCAGTACTTC. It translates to CASQGLGYEQYF.

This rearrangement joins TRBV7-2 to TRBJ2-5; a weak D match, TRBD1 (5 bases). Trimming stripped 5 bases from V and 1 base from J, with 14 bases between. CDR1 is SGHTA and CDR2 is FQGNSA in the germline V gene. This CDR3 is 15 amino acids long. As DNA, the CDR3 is TGTGCCAGCAGCCGCCGACAGATCAGCCAAGAGACCCAGTACTTC. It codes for CASSRRQISQETQYF.

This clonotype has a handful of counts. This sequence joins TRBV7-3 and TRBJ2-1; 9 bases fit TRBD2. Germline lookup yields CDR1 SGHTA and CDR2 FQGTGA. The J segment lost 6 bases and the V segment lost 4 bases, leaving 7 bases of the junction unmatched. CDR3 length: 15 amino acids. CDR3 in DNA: TGTGCCAGCAGCTACTTAGCGGGGGTCGGCAATGAGCAGTTCTTC. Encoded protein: CASSYLAGVGNEQFF.

The CDR3 loop reads CSASPAGRGNYGYTF. The CDR3 nucleotides are TGCAGTGCTAGCCCGGCAGGGAGAGGGAACTATGGCTACACCTTC. V gene TRBV20-1 combines with J gene TRBJ1-2, with D possibly being TRBD1 (5 bases). Germline-derived CDR1 and CDR2 are DFQATT and SNEGSKA (reference sequence). This CDR3 is built from 15 residues. Trimming left V 3 bases short and J 2 bases short, with 16 bases between.

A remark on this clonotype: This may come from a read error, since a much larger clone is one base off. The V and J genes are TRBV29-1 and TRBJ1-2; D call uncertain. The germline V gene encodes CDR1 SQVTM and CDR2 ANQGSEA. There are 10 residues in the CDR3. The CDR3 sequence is CSVPDFGHTF. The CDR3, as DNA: TGCAGCGTACCGGACTTTGGCCACACCTTC.

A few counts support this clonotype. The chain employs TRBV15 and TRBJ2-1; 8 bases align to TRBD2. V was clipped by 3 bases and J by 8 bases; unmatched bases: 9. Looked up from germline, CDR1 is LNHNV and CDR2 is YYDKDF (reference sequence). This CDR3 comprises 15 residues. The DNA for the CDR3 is TGTGCCACCAGCAGGACGGGGGGGATTAACTATGAGCAGTTCTTC. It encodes CATSRTGGINYEQFF.

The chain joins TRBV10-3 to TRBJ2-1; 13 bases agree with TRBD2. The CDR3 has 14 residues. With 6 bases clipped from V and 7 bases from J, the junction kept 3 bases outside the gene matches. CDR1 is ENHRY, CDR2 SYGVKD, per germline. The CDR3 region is CAIRGGLAGNEQFF. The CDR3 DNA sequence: TGTGCCATCAGGGGGGGACTAGCGGGAAATGAGCAGTTCTTC.

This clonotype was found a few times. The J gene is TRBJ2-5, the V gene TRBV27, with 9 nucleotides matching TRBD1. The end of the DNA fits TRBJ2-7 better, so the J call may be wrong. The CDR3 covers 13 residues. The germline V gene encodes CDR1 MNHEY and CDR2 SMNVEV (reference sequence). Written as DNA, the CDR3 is TGTGCCAGCAGCCGGACAGGGGTGAGCGAGCAGTACTTC. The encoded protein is CASSRTGVSEQYF.

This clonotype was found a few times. The DNA for the CDR3 is TGTGCCAGCAGCCGCCGCGAGGCAGGCAATCAGCCCCAGCATTTT. Its translation is CASSRREAGNQPQHF. V is TRBV27 and J is TRBJ1-5; no definite D call. V was shortened by 6 bases and J by 2 bases, with 14 bases between the two germline ends. Germline values: CDR1 MNHEY, CDR2 SMNVEV (reference sequence). The CDR3 length is 15 residues.

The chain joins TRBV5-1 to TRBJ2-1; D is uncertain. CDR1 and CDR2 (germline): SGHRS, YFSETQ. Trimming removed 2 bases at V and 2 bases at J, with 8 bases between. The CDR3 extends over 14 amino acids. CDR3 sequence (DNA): TGCGCCAGCAGCTTCGGCGACGCCTACAATGAGCAGTTCTTC. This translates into CASSFGDAYNEQFF.

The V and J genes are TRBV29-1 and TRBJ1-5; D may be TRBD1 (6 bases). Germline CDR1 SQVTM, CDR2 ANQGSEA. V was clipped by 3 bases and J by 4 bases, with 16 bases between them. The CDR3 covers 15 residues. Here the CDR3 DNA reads TGCAGCGTTGATTATGAACAGGGAGAGAATCAGCCCCAGCATTTT. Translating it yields CSVDYEQGENQPQHF.

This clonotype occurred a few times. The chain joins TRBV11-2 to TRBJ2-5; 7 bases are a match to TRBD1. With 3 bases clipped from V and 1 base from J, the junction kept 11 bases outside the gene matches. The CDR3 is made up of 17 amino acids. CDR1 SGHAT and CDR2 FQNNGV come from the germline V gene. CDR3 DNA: TGTGCCAGCAGCTTCATAGAGGGGGCGATCCCCCAAGAGACCCAGTACTTC. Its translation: CASSFIEGAIPQETQYF.

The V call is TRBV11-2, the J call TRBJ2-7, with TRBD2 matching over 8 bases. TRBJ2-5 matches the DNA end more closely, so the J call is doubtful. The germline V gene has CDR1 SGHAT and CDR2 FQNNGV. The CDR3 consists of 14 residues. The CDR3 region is CASSDPGLEETQYF. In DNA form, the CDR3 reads TGTGCCAGCAGCGACCCGGGACTAGAGGAGACCCAGTACTTC.

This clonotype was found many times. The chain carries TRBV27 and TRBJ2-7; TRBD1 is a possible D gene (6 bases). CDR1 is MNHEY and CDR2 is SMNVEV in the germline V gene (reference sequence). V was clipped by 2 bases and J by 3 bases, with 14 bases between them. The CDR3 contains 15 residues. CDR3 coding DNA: TGTGCCAGCAGTTTACTAGGGGGTCTCAGCTACGAGCAGTACTTC. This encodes CASSLLGGLSYEQYF.

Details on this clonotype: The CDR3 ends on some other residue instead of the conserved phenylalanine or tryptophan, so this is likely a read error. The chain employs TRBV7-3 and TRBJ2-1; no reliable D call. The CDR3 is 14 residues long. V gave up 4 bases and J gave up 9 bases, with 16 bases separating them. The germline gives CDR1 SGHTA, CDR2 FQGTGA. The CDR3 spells CASSYLPQQSEQFL. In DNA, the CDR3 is TGTGCCAGCAGCTATCTCCCTCAGCAGAGTGAGCAGTTCTTA.

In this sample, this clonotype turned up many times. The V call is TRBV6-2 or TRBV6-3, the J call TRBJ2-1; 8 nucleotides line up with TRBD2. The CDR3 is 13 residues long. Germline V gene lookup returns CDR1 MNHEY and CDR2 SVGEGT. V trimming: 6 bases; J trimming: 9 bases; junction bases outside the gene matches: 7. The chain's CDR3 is CASSVGGAVEQFF. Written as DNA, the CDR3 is TGTGCCAGCAGCGTCGGGGGGGCCGTTGAGCAGTTCTTC.

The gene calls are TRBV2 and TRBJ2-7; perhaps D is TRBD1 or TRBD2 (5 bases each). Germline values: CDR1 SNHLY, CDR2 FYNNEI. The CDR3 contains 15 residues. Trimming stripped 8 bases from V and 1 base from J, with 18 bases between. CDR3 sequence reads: CASRVGTGPSYEQYF. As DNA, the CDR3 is TGTGCCAGCCGGGTAGGGACGGGACCGTCCTACGAGCAGTACTTC.

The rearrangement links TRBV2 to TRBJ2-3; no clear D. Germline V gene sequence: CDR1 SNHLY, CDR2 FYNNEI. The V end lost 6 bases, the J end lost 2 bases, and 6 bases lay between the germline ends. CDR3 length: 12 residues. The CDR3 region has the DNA TGTGCCAGCAGGGACGACACAGATACGCAGTATTTT. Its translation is CASRDDTDTQYF.

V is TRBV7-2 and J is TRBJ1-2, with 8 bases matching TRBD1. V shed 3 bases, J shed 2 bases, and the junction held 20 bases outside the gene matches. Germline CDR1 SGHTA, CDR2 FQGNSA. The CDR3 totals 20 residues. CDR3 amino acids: CASSFGGPGGDGRENYGYTF. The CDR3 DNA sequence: TGTGCCAGCAGCTTTGGTGGCCCAGGGGGCGACGGGCGAGAGAACTATGGCTACACCTTC.

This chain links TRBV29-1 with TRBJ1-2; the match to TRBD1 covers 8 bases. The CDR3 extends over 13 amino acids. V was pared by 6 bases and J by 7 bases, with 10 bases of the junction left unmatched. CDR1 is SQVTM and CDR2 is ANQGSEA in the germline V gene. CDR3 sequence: CSVTSDRARGYTF. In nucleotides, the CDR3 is TGCAGCGTGACCTCGGACAGGGCCCGTGGCTACACCTTC.

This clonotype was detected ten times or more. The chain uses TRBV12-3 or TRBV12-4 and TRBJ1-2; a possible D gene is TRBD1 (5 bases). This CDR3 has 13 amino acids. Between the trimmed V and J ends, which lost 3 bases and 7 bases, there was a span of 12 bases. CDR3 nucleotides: TGTGCCAGCAGTTTGGGGCCTCCACTTGGCTACACCTTC. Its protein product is CASSLGPPLGYTF.

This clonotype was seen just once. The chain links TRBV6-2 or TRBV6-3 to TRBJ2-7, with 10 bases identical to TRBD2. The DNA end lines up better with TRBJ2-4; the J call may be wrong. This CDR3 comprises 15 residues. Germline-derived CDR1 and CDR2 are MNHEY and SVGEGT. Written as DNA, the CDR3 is TGTGCCAGCACCCAGGGACTAGCGGCCAAAAACATTCAGTACTTC. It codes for CASTQGLAAKNIQYF.

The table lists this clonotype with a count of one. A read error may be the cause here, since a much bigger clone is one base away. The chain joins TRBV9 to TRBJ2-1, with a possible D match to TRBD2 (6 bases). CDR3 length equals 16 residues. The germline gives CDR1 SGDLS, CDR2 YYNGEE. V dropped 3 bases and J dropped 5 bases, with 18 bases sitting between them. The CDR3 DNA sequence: TGTGCCAGCAGCGGAGTAGGGCTAGCGATTAACAATGAGCAGTTCTTC. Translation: CASSGVGLAINNEQFF.

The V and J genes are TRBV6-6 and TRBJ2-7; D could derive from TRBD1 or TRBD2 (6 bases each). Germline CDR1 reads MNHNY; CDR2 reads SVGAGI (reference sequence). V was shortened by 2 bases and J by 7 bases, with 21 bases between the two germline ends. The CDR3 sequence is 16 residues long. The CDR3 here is CASSYPPGAIIYEQYF. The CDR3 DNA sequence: TGTGCCAGCAGTTACCCTCCGGGGGCTATAATTTATGAGCAGTACTTC.